These 30 T cell receptor beta chains share one sample of origin, sequenced in a study of T cell responses to AZD1222 COVID-19 vaccine. Some clones are missing from TCRdb's copy, which holds only in-frame ones; the method was immunoSEQ multiplex PCR. This table holds 85,000 to 100,000 clones, approximately 90% found once. Sequences were derived from peripheral blood, sampled 28 days after the second AZD1222 dose. These TCRs come from an adult who received the AZD1222 COVID-19 vaccine.

This chain uses TRBV28 with TRBJ1-6; 7 bases are a match to TRBD1. Germline V gives CDR1 MDHEN, CDR2 SYDVKM. The V gene end was trimmed by 4 bases and the J gene end by 0 bases; junction bases not matched to a gene: 3. The CDR3 runs to 16 residues. The DNA for the CDR3 is TGTGCCAGCAGTTCGACAGGGAACTCCTATAATTCACCCCTCCACTTT. Translation gives CASSSTGNSYNSPLHF.

The chain has TRBV13 and TRBJ1-6, with D unresolved. In germline, CDR1 is PRHDT, CDR2 FYEKMQ (reference sequence). This CDR3 comprises 15 residues. V was trimmed by 0 bases and J by 4 bases, leaving 7 bases between them. This CDR3 is CASSLGATYNSPLHF. The CDR3 nucleotides are TGTGCCAGCAGCTTAGGGGCCACTTATAATTCACCCCTCCACTTT.

CDR3 sequence: CASSAPILEQFF. Written as DNA, the CDR3 is TGTGCCAGCAGTGCACCCATACTTGAGCAGTTCTTC. This chain connects TRBV25-1 to TRBJ2-1; no clear D. Germline V lookup: CDR1 MGHDK, CDR2 SYGVNS. The V gene lost 4 bases and the J gene lost 9 bases, with 10 bases spanning the gap. The CDR3 has 12 amino acids.

The rearrangement uses TRBV28 and TRBJ2-7; D remains ambiguous. This CDR3 comprises 12 residues. From germline, CDR1 is MDHEN and CDR2 SYDVKM. Trimming removed 5 bases from V and 3 bases from J, with 8 bases in between. The CDR3 nucleotides read TGTGCCAGCAGTCCCATGGGCTACGAGCAGTACTTC. It encodes CASSPMGYEQYF.

V usage is TRBV5-1 and J usage is TRBJ2-1; D may be TRBD1 (8 bases). The length of the CDR3 is 14 residues. Deletions cut 5 bases from V and 7 bases from J, with 16 bases between. Germline V gives CDR1 SGHRS, CDR2 YFSETQ. The CDR3 loop is CASSKDREGNEQFF. CDR3 coding DNA: TGCGCCAGCAGTAAGGACAGGGAGGGTAATGAGCAGTTCTTC. Supplemented by reference TRBV5-1 and TRBJ2-1, the full variable domain reads KAGVTQTPRYLIKTRGQQVTLSCSPISGHRSVSWYQQTPGQGLQFLFEYFSETQRNKGNFPGRFSGRQFSNSRSEMNVSTLELGDSALYLCASSKDREGNEQFFGPGTRLTVL.

Written as DNA, the CDR3 is TGTGCCAGCAGTTTAACGGGCAGCACTTACTTC. Translating it yields CASSLTGSTYF. The V call is TRBV28, the J call TRBJ2-7; unclear D gene. CDR3 length: 11 amino acids. Trimming pared 2 bases from V and 13 bases from J, leaving 12 bases between. Germline assignment: CDR1 MDHEN and CDR2 SYDVKM.

V usage is TRBV19 and J usage is TRBJ1-1, with 9 bases lining up with TRBD1. CDR1 is LNHDA, CDR2 SQIVND, per germline (reference sequence). The CDR3 covers 17 residues. V lost 5 bases to trimming and J lost 2 bases; unmatched junction nucleotides: 12. This CDR3 is CASSPLGQGPINTEAFF. CDR3 in DNA: TGTGCCAGTAGTCCCCTCGGACAGGGGCCGATTAACACTGAAGCTTTCTTT.

The V gene is TRBV27, the J gene TRBJ1-5; no clear D gene. This CDR3 region has 15 residues. Germline CDR1 MNHEY, CDR2 SMNVEV (reference sequence). Trimming left V 1 base short and J 2 bases short, with 9 bases between. CDR3 nucleotide sequence: TGTGCCAGCAGTTTATTAGGTAGGGGCAATCAGCCCCAGCATTTT. It encodes CASSLLGRGNQPQHF.

This sequence joins TRBV10-3 and TRBJ2-1; the D call may be TRBD1 or TRBD2 (5 bases each). Germline-derived CDR1 and CDR2 are ENHRY and SYGVKD. V was shortened by 6 bases and J by 7 bases, with 13 bases between the two germline ends. The CDR3 length is 13 residues. The CDR3 bases are TGTGCCATCAGCGGGACCCCAGGGAATGAGCAGTTCTTC. Translating it yields CAISGTPGNEQFF.

The chain combines TRBV5-1 with TRBJ2-7; TRBD1 matches 7 bases. The CDR3 extends over 14 amino acids. Germline V lookup: CDR1 SGHRS, CDR2 YFSETQ. V trimming: 4 bases; J trimming: 0 bases; junction bases outside the gene matches: 4. The CDR3 bases are TGCGCCAGCAGCCCCCGGGACAGCTCCTACGAGCAGTACTTC. The encoded protein is CASSPRDSSYEQYF.

The J gene is TRBJ1-2, the V gene TRBV27, with TRBD1 identical over 9 bases. Germline V gene lookup returns CDR1 MNHEY and CDR2 SMNVEV (reference sequence). This CDR3 is 13 amino acids long. J gave up 4 bases and V 8 bases, and 5 bases lay outside the gene matches. Here the CDR3 DNA reads TGTGCCAGCGCCCGGACAGGGGTCTATGGCTACACCTTC. This codes for CASARTGVYGYTF.

This clone has just one count. The chain is built from TRBV5-6 and TRBJ1-1; D not certain. There are 13 residues in the CDR3. The V end was cut by 3 bases, the J end by 0 bases, with 6 bases between. Germline CDR1 is SGHDT and CDR2 is YYEEEE. This chain's CDR3 is CASSSGMNTEAFF. As DNA, the CDR3 is TGTGCCAGCAGCTCGGGAATGAACACTGAAGCTTTCTTT.

The chain couples TRBV25-1 to TRBJ1-5; no definite D call. Trimming left V 8 bases short and J 1 base short, with 12 bases between. Looked up from germline, CDR1 is MGHDK and CDR2 is SYGVNS. The CDR3 totals 14 residues. DNA for the CDR3: TGTGCCAGCGCGGCGGGAGGGAGCAATCAGCCCCAGCATTTT. Translated, it gives CASAAGGSNQPQHF.

This chain uses TRBV7-2 with TRBJ1-2, with D perhaps matching TRBD1 (5 bases). The CDR3 is 13 amino acids. Trimming took off 4 bases at V and 8 bases at J, with 14 bases between the two ends. Germline V gene lookup returns CDR1 SGHTA and CDR2 FQGNSA. DNA of the CDR3: TGTGCCAGCAGCTCCCCAAGGGGAGAGGGCTACACCTTC. Protein: CASSSPRGEGYTF.

This sequence joins TRBV27 and TRBJ1-5, with TRBD1 identical over 7 bases. V lost 4 bases to trimming and J lost 7 bases; unmatched junction nucleotides: 4. The CDR3 loop spans 13 amino acids. CDR1 is MNHEY, CDR2 SMNVEV, per germline (reference sequence). The CDR3 spells CASSSQGRQPQHF. CDR3 nucleotide sequence: TGTGCCAGCAGTTCACAGGGGCGGCAGCCCCAGCATTTT.

The rearrangement uses TRBV6-4 and TRBJ2-1; a possible D gene is TRBD2 (6 bases). V gave up 6 bases and J gave up 6 bases, with 27 bases separating them. Germline-derived CDR1 and CDR2 are MRHNA and SNTAGT. The CDR3 covers 18 residues. The CDR3 DNA sequence: TGTGCCAGCAGCGCCGGGACTCTGGGTTCTCTTTCGCCCAATGAGCAGTTCTTC. It yields the protein CASSAGTLGSLSPNEQFF.

The chain is built from TRBV11-2 and TRBJ2-7; D perhaps matches TRBD2 (5 bases). The germline V gene has CDR1 SGHAT and CDR2 FQNNGV. The CDR3 loop spans 14 amino acids. The V end lost 4 bases, the J end lost 4 bases, and 14 bases lay between the germline ends. The CDR3 loop reads CASSSGIISYEQYF. The CDR3 nucleotides read TGTGCCAGCAGCTCCGGGATCATATCGTACGAGCAGTACTTC.

The CDR3 bases are TGCAGCGTCCGTGACAACTACAATCAGCCCCAGCATTTT. The encoded protein is CSVRDNYNQPQHF. The genes are TRBV29-1 and TRBJ1-5; D remains unclear. Trimming left V 6 bases short and J 3 bases short, with 12 bases between. From germline, CDR1 is SQVTM and CDR2 ANQGSEA. The CDR3 consists of 13 residues.

This clone showed up just once. The V call is TRBV18, the J call TRBJ1-6, with a tentative D call TRBD1 (6 bases). The ends were cut back, 5 bases at V and 7 bases at J, with 15 bases in the middle. The germline gives CDR1 KGHSH, CDR2 LQKENI. The CDR3 runs 15 residues. CDR3 region: CASSILQGSNSPLHF. CDR3 sequence (DNA): TGTGCCAGCTCAATATTACAGGGAAGCAATTCACCCCTCCACTTT. The variable domain in full, completed from reference TRBV18 and TRBJ1-6, reads NAGVMQNPRHLVRRRGQEARLRCSPMKGHSHVYWYRQLPEEGLKFMVYLQKENIIDESGMPKERFSAEFPKEGPSILRIQQVVRGDSAAYFCASSILQGSNSPLHFGNGTRLTVT.

This rearrangement joins TRBV27 to TRBJ2-1; D perhaps matches TRBD2 (5 bases). Per germline, CDR1 MNHEY and CDR2 SMNVEV (reference sequence). The CDR3 contains 17 residues. Trimming removed 6 bases at V and 0 bases at J, with 18 bases between. The CDR3 here is CASRRQLVPSSYNEQFF. The CDR3, as DNA: TGTGCCAGCAGGCGACAACTAGTCCCTAGCTCCTACAATGAGCAGTTCTTC.

The chain employs TRBV5-1 and TRBJ1-4, with D unresolved. The CDR3 contains 15 residues. The V end was cut by 4 bases, the J end by 1 base, with 11 bases between. Germline-derived CDR1 and CDR2 are SGHRS and YFSETQ. The DNA for the CDR3 is TGCGCCAGCAGCCATGGGCAGATAACTAATGAAAAACTGTTTTTT. Amino acids: CASSHGQITNEKLFF.

The chain links TRBV10-2 to TRBJ2-2, with TRBD2 identical over 7 bases. The CDR3 contains 12 residues. The germline V gene has CDR1 WSHSY and CDR2 SAAADI. J lost 13 bases, V lost 6 bases, and 8 bases had no gene match. CDR3 coding DNA: TGCGCCAGCAGCGCGGGAGTAACGGGGCTGTTTTTT. Translated, it gives CASSAGVTGLFF.

J is TRBJ2-1 and V is TRBV28; the D gene could be TRBD1 or TRBD2 (5 bases each). This CDR3 spans 13 amino acids. Per germline, CDR1 MDHEN and CDR2 SYDVKM. Trimming pared 5 bases from V and 7 bases from J, leaving 12 bases between. CDR3: CASSPIGANEQFF. The CDR3 region has the DNA TGTGCCAGCAGTCCGATCGGGGCGAATGAGCAGTTCTTC.

The rearrangement links TRBV6-2 or TRBV6-3 to TRBJ1-5; 8 nucleotides align to TRBD1. The CDR3 contains 15 residues. Germline CDR1 is MNHEY and CDR2 is SVGEGT. Trimming removed 4 bases from V and 5 bases from J; junction bases left unmatched: 7. CDR3 loop: CASSSGQGGYQPQHF. CDR3 nucleotides: TGTGCCAGCAGTTCCGGACAGGGAGGTTATCAGCCCCAGCATTTT.

The V gene is TRBV2, the J gene TRBJ2-4; TRBD1 agrees at 9 bases. The germline CDR1 and CDR2 sequences are SNHLY and FYNNEI. Trimming took 8 bases from V and 9 from J; bases not matched to a gene: 8. This CDR3 is 13 amino acids long. Here the CDR3 reads CASAGQDRGIQYF. CDR3 DNA: TGTGCCAGCGCTGGGCAGGACAGGGGCATTCAGTACTTC.

This chain connects TRBV11-2 to TRBJ1-1; D gene unclear. V gave up 0 bases and J gave up 12 bases, with 17 bases separating them. The CDR3 is made up of 14 amino acids. Germline V gene data show CDR1 as SGHAT and CDR2 as FQNNGV. DNA of the CDR3: TGTGCCAGCAGCTTAGATGGGGTGGGTAAAAGGACTTTCTTT. This encodes CASSLDGVGKRTFF.

The genes are TRBV6-6 and TRBJ2-5; D might be TRBD1 (6 bases). The CDR3 has 15 amino acids. Trimming left V 5 bases short and J 2 bases short, with 15 bases between. Germline values: CDR1 MNHNY, CDR2 SVGAGI (reference sequence). CDR3 loop: CASSQDRGGQETQYF. Here the CDR3 DNA reads TGTGCCAGCAGTCAGGACAGAGGGGGTCAAGAGACCCAGTACTTC.

The V call is TRBV7-2, the J call TRBJ2-3, with 9 bases that match TRBD1. Trimming cost V 4 bases and J 4 bases; bases outside gene matches: 3. The CDR3 consists of 14 residues. The germline V gene encodes CDR1 SGHTA and CDR2 FQGNSA. CDR3: CASSSGQGPDTQYF. Written as DNA, the CDR3 is TGTGCCAGCAGCTCAGGACAGGGGCCAGATACGCAGTATTTT.

This chain links TRBV5-1 with TRBJ2-3; D unclear. Trimming took off 1 base at V and 0 bases at J, with 9 bases between the two ends. The CDR3 has 15 amino acids. Per the germline V gene, CDR1 is SGHRS and CDR2 is YFSETQ. In nucleotides, the CDR3 is TGCGCCAGCAGCTTGCAATATTCTAGCACAGATACGCAGTATTTT. Protein product: CASSLQYSSTDTQYF.

A few counts support this clone. The gene calls are TRBV19 and TRBJ2-2; 8 nucleotides match TRBD2. There are 14 residues in the CDR3. Germline trimming cut 6 bases from V and 4 bases from J; bases unmatched to any gene: 4. Germline-derived CDR1 and CDR2 are LNHDA and SQIVND (reference sequence). The CDR3 loop is CASRVAGGTGELFF. CDR3 DNA sequence: TGTGCCAGTAGAGTTGCGGGAGGCACCGGGGAGCTGTTTTTT. The complete variable domain, with remaining parts taken from reference TRBV19 and TRBJ2-2, reads DGGITQSPKYLFRKEGQNVTLSCEQNLNHDAMYWYRQDPGQGLRLIYYSQIVNDFQKGDIAEGYSVSREKKESFPLTVTSAQKNPTAFYLCASRVAGGTGELFFGEGSRLTVL.